The 18 T cell receptor beta chains reported below all come from one sample, sequenced in a study of T cells in Graves' hyperthyroidism and ophthalmopathy. The source material, RNA transcripts, was used to amplify TCR beta CDR3 regions. A set of HTBI primers served as the primers for a first-round RT-PCR of the TCR CDR3. TCRdb used MiXCR to reprocess the multiplex PCR reads, holding one entry per CDR3 protein. The top ten hold approximately 35% of the sample, which has over 300,000 distinct CDR3 sequences, roughly 15% seen once. The specimen sequenced was blood. The receptors here all came from a woman in her forties with Graves' ophthalmopathy.

The chain combines TRBV11-2 with TRBJ2-1, with no clear D. V was clipped by 1 base and J by 1 base, with 11 bases between them. CDR1 and CDR2 (germline): SGHAT, FQNNGV. This CDR3 is built from 16 residues. The CDR3 nucleotides are TGTGCCAGCAGCTTAGTACGAGCAGCTTCCTACAATGAGCAGTTCTTC. Its translation is CASSLVRAASYNEQFF.

Many counts were recorded for this clonotype. This chain joins TRBV7-9 and TRBJ2-2; unclear D gene. V lost 3 bases and J 4 bases, leaving 12 bases between the germline ends. This CDR3 has 15 amino acids. Germline V gives CDR1 SEHNR, CDR2 FQNEAQ (reference sequence). The CDR3, as DNA: TGTGCCAGCAGCTTGCGTTCACCAGCCACCGGGGAGCTGTTTTTT. Residues: CASSLRSPATGELFF.

This clonotype was seen at least ten times. The chain links TRBV29-1 to TRBJ1-1; D unresolved. Trimming pared 2 bases from V and 11 bases from J, leaving 15 bases between. Germline CDR1 and CDR2: SQVTM and ANQGSEA. CDR3 length equals 12 residues. The CDR3 loop reads CSVEKTTDGAFF. CDR3 nucleotides: TGCAGCGTTGAAAAGACCACCGACGGGGCTTTCTTT.

The chain joins TRBV7-9 to TRBJ2-5; D is possibly TRBD2 (6 bases). Germline assignment: CDR1 SEHNR and CDR2 FQNEAQ (reference sequence). Trimming took 6 bases from V and 1 from J, leaving 15 bases between them. This CDR3 contains 15 residues. For the CDR3, the DNA is TGTGCCAGCAGTTCATTCCGGCGGGGCCAAGAGACCCAGTACTTC. It translates to CASSSFRRGQETQYF.

CDR3 in DNA: TGCAGTGCTTTTCAAGGGGACGGAGGTTCTAATGAAAAACTGTTTTTT. Protein product: CSAFQGDGGSNEKLFF. The V call is TRBV20-1, the J call TRBJ1-4, with a weak D call TRBD1 (5 bases). This CDR3 has 16 amino acids. Germline CDR1 reads DFQATT; CDR2 reads SNEGSKA (reference sequence). The ends were cut back, 5 bases at V and 3 bases at J, with 19 bases in the middle.

This clonotype was found a few times. V gene TRBV27 combines with J gene TRBJ2-7; 7 bases match TRBD2. There are 15 residues in the CDR3. The germline CDR1 and CDR2 sequences are MNHEY and SMNVEV (reference sequence). V lost 3 bases, J lost 3 bases, and 8 bases stayed unmatched. Written as DNA, the CDR3 is TGTGCCAGCAGTTTGTTTGGGACTAACAACTACGAGCAGTACTTC. It yields the protein CASSLFGTNNYEQYF.

This clonotype has a count of ten or more. This sequence joins TRBV11-3 and TRBJ2-3, with D possibly being TRBD2 (5 bases). Between the trimmed V and J ends, which lost 5 bases and 3 bases, there was a span of 15 bases. The germline V gene has CDR1 SGHNT and CDR2 YENEEA. The CDR3 runs to 15 residues. The CDR3 DNA sequence: TGTGCCAGCAGCCCTGGACTTCTTAGGACAGATACGCAGTATTTT. Protein product: CASSPGLLRTDTQYF.

This clonotype has a count of ten or more. Here the CDR3 DNA reads TGTGCCAGTAGTCGGGACAGGACCCTTGGGACCCTCCACTTT. Translating gives CASSRDRTLGTLHF. This chain joins TRBV19 and TRBJ1-6; 8 nucleotides match TRBD1. The germline V gene has CDR1 LNHDA and CDR2 SQIVND (reference sequence). The CDR3 covers 14 residues. After removal of 5 bases from V and 14 bases from J, the junction contained 11 bases not matched to a gene.

This clonotype came up a few times. The chain employs TRBV20-1 and TRBJ2-4, with D possibly TRBD2 on 5 matching bases. The CDR3 covers 14 residues. V lost 1 base and J 6 bases, leaving 13 bases between the germline ends. The V gene's germline CDR1 is DFQATT and CDR2 SNEGSKA (reference sequence). The CDR3: CSARGLGEGNIQYF. The CDR3 coding sequence is TGCAGTGCTAGAGGGTTAGGAGAGGGAAACATTCAGTACTTC.

This clonotype was observed many times. The chain has TRBV12-3 or TRBV12-4 and TRBJ2-5; 11 nucleotides line up with TRBD2. CDR3 length equals 14 residues. V dropped 6 bases and J dropped 6; count of bases not matched to a gene: 6. The CDR3, as DNA: TGTGCCAGCAGAGCCGGGACTAGCGGCCAGACCCAGTACTTC. Amino acid sequence: CASRAGTSGQTQYF.

The chain has TRBV15 and TRBJ2-4, with TRBD2 as a possible D gene (5 bases). The CDR3 has 15 residues. V was pared by 2 bases and J by 0 bases, with 8 bases between. Germline V gene data show CDR1 as LNHNV and CDR2 as YYDKDF (reference sequence). CDR3 sequence: CATSRHEGAKNIQYF. The CDR3 DNA is TGTGCCACCAGCAGACACGAGGGAGCCAAAAACATTCAGTACTTC. The variable domain in full, with the rest retrieved from reference TRBV15 and TRBJ2-4, is DAMVIQNPRYQVTQFGKPVTLSCSQTLNHNVMYWYQQKSSQAPKLLFHYYDKDFNNEADTPDNFQSRRPNTSFCFLDIRSPGLGDTAMYLCATSRHEGAKNIQYFGAGTRLSVL.

The chain uses TRBV5-1 and TRBJ1-5; no firm D call. CDR3 length: 14 residues. The V end was cut by 1 base, the J end by 7 bases, with 12 bases between. The germline gives CDR1 SGHRS, CDR2 YFSETQ. Here the CDR3 reads CASSLSAPWQPQHF. In nucleotides, the CDR3 is TGCGCCAGCAGCTTGTCAGCTCCGTGGCAGCCCCAGCATTTT.

This clonotype was seen only a few times. This chain uses TRBV19 with TRBJ1-5, with a tentative D call TRBD1 (5 bases). Trimming stripped 4 bases from V and 7 bases from J, with 8 bases between. This CDR3 has 12 residues. Looked up from germline, CDR1 is LNHDA and CDR2 is SQIVND (reference sequence). In nucleotides, the CDR3 is TGTGCCAGTAGTAGACAGCTACAGCCCCAGCATTTT. It encodes CASSRQLQPQHF.

The chain uses TRBV18 and TRBJ2-5; TRBD1 agrees at 7 bases. Germline CDR1 is KGHSH and CDR2 is LQKENI. The CDR3 loop spans 14 amino acids. V lost 3 bases, J lost 2 bases, and 3 bases stayed unmatched. The CDR3 loop reads CASSPSGQQETQYF. In DNA, the CDR3 is TGTGCCAGCTCACCGTCGGGACAGCAAGAGACCCAGTACTTC.

The chain couples TRBV20-1 to TRBJ2-5; 13 nucleotides agree with TRBD2. The CDR3 has 14 amino acids. Germline V gene sequence: CDR1 DFQATT, CDR2 SNEGSKA (reference sequence). Germline trimming cut 5 bases from V and 5 bases from J; bases unmatched to any gene: 5. The CDR3: CSARLAGGGETQYF. CDR3 DNA: TGCAGTGCTCGACTAGCGGGGGGCGGGGAGACCCAGTACTTC.

This clonotype was seen a few times. V usage is TRBV20-1 and J usage is TRBJ2-7; D is ambiguous. Trimming left V 5 bases short and J 3 bases short, with 14 bases between. The CDR3 covers 13 residues. Germline assignment: CDR1 DFQATT and CDR2 SNEGSKA (reference sequence). CDR3 nucleotide sequence: TGCAGTGCTTCATCTATAGAGTTCTACGAGCAGTACTTC. This translates into CSASSIEFYEQYF.

This clonotype was counted ten times or more. The chain links TRBV19 to TRBJ2-3; 8 nucleotides agree with TRBD2. Germline V gene lookup returns CDR1 LNHDA and CDR2 SQIVND (reference sequence). Trimming took 6 bases from V and 1 from J; bases not matched to a gene: 6. The CDR3 is 15 residues long. In DNA, the CDR3 is TGTGCCAGTAGAGACCGGGGGGGGCGCACAGATACGCAGTATTTT. As protein: CASRDRGGRTDTQYF.

This clonotype appeared many times. V is TRBV15 and J is TRBJ2-7, with D possibly TRBD1 on 5 matching bases. Germline V gene sequence: CDR1 LNHNV, CDR2 YYDKDF (reference sequence). With 0 bases removed from V and 5 bases from J, the gap between germline ends came to 11 bases. This CDR3 comprises 14 residues. The CDR3 DNA reads as TGTGCCACCAGCAGAGAAGGGGTTTTGAACGAGCAGTACTTC. It specifies CATSREGVLNEQYF.